Shown below are 26 T cell receptor beta chains from a single sample sequenced in a study of blood T cell repertoires in COVID-19. Measured with immunoSEQ multiplex PCR; TCRdb has only the in-frame clones, and not every one. The profile covers about 200,000 clones, with just under 85% appearing a single time and 6.9% taken by the ten largest. Source material: peripheral blood. These receptors were taken from a human donor with acute or convalescent COVID-19. The donor label of this sample is uncertain.

This chain connects TRBV15 to TRBJ1-3, with 10 bases that match TRBD1. Germline V gene lookup returns CDR1 LNHNV and CDR2 YYDKDF (reference sequence). J was trimmed by 4 bases and V by 11 bases; bases with no gene match: 8. The CDR3 runs to 14 residues. The CDR3 is CAASGTGVGNTIYF. CDR3 sequence (DNA): TGTGCCGCGAGCGGGACAGGGGTGGGAAACACCATATATTTT.

Of note for this clone: Other DNA sequences in this sample translate to the same CDR3. The chain recombines TRBV27 with TRBJ2-3, with 12 bases that match TRBD2. The germline CDR1 and CDR2 sequences are MNHEY and SMNVEV (reference sequence). With V trimmed by 5 bases and J by 0 bases, 3 bases remained unmatched. The CDR3 is made up of 16 amino acids. CDR3 DNA sequence: TGTGCCAGCAGTCCAGGGACTAGCGGGAGCACAGATACGCAGTATTTT. It codes for CASSPGTSGSTDTQYF.

Written as DNA, the CDR3 is TGTGCCAGCAGCCAATTGAGGGGGAGCTATGGCTACACCTTC. Translation gives CASSQLRGSYGYTF. The chain carries TRBV4-2 and TRBJ1-2, with a tentative D call TRBD1 (6 bases). The CDR3 is 14 amino acids. CDR1 is LGHNA, CDR2 YNFKEQ, per germline. Trimming pared 2 bases from V and 4 bases from J, leaving 11 bases between.

V is TRBV29-1 and J is TRBJ2-1; 8 bases map to TRBD2. V gave up 6 bases and J gave up 7 bases; unmatched junction bases: 20. Germline V CDR1 and CDR2: SQVTM, ANQGSEA. CDR3 length equals 17 residues. The CDR3 is CSVDGLDGRARGNEQFF. The CDR3 bases are TGCAGCGTGGACGGGCTGGACGGGAGGGCCCGAGGTAATGAGCAGTTCTTC.

The chain employs TRBV10-2 and TRBJ2-7; 8 bases map to TRBD2. The CDR3 runs to 16 residues. Germline V gives CDR1 WSHSY, CDR2 SAAADI. V shed 6 bases and J 1 base; nucleotides not matched to a gene: 11. CDR3 bases: TGCGCCAGCAGCACCGAGCGGGAGACAATGTCCTACGAGCAGTACTTC. This sequence encodes CASSTERETMSYEQYF.

The chain is built from TRBV7-2 and TRBJ1-4, with a tentative D call TRBD1 (6 bases). Germline CDR1 and CDR2: SGHTA and FQGNSA. V shed 2 bases and J shed 6 bases, with 19 bases lying between them. CDR3 length: 17 residues. The DNA for the CDR3 is TGTGCCAGCAGCTTAACCCTGTCCCAGGGGTCATATGAAAAACTGTTTTTT. It is translated as CASSLTLSQGSYEKLFF.

The chain recombines TRBV15 with TRBJ2-7, with unresolved D. V dropped 0 bases and J dropped 0 bases, with 6 bases sitting between them. The CDR3 loop spans 14 amino acids. Germline V gene data show CDR1 as LNHNV and CDR2 as YYDKDF (reference sequence). The CDR3 bases are TGTGCCACCAGCAGAGAAGAGATCTCCTACGAGCAGTACTTC. Its protein is CATSREEISYEQYF.

The genes are TRBV27 and TRBJ2-1, with a possible D match to TRBD1 (5 bases). The CDR3 consists of 13 residues. Trimming cost V 5 bases and J 10 bases, with 15 bases left between them. Germline V gene lookup returns CDR1 MNHEY and CDR2 SMNVEV (reference sequence). CDR3 DNA sequence: TGTGCCAGCAGTACAGGTGCTAGGGCCGAGCAGTTCTTC. This codes for CASSTGARAEQFF.

The chain carries TRBV3-1 (or the pseudogene TRBV3-2) and TRBJ1-2; D is undetermined. The length of the CDR3 is 14 residues. Germline loops: CDR1 LGHDT, CDR2 YNNKEL (reference sequence). V was clipped by 0 bases and J by 4 bases, with 9 bases between them. As DNA, the CDR3 is TGTGCCAGCAGCCAAGAACACGCCTCCTATGGCTACACCTTC. This translates into CASSQEHASYGYTF.

The chain links TRBV19 to TRBJ1-5; TRBD1 aligns across 7 bases. Trimming removed 4 bases from V and 0 bases from J; junction bases left unmatched: 18. Germline loops: CDR1 LNHDA, CDR2 SQIVND (reference sequence). The CDR3 totals 20 residues. The CDR3 sequence: CASSTRQGLSYNYSNQPQHF. The CDR3 DNA reads as TGTGCCAGTAGTACTAGACAGGGATTGTCCTATAACTATAGCAATCAGCCCCAGCATTTT.

The chain uses TRBV25-1 and TRBJ1-1; 7 nucleotides agree with TRBD1. This CDR3 comprises 13 residues. Germline V lookup: CDR1 MGHDK, CDR2 SYGVNS. The junction had 7 bases not matched to a gene; V was cut back by 7 bases and J by 5 bases. CDR3 bases: TGTGCCAGCACCAGACAGGGAGGTACTGAAGCTTTCTTT. Its translation is CASTRQGGTEAFF.

Many counts were recorded for this clone. The chain joins TRBV7-2 to TRBJ1-3; 7 bases agree with TRBD1. V shed 1 base, J shed 0 bases, and the junction held 6 bases outside the gene matches. CDR1 SGHTA and CDR2 FQGNSA come from the germline V gene. The CDR3 extends over 17 amino acids. The chain's CDR3 is CASSLGTSGGSGNTIYF. DNA for the CDR3: TGTGCCAGCAGCTTAGGAACGTCAGGGGGCTCTGGAAACACCATATATTTT. The full variable domain, rest sourced from reference TRBV7-2 and TRBJ1-3, is GAGVSQSPSNKVTEKGKDVELRCDPISGHTALYWYRQSLGQGLEFLIYFQGNSAPDKSGLPSDRFSAERTGGSVSTLTIQRTQQEDSAVYLCASSLGTSGGSGNTIYFGEGSWLTVV.

V and J are TRBV5-8 and TRBJ1-6; TRBD1 matches 9 bases. Germline CDR1 reads SGHTS; CDR2 reads YDEGEE. The CDR3 has 15 amino acids. Trimming removed 5 bases from V and 9 bases from J; junction bases left unmatched: 9. DNA of the CDR3: TGTGCCAGCAGTCGCTCCGGGACAGGGTTTTCACCCCTCCACTTT. Its translation is CASSRSGTGFSPLHF.

J is TRBJ2-1 and V is TRBV30; D is possibly TRBD2 (6 bases). The CDR3 spans 14 residues. CDR1 GTSNPN and CDR2 SVGIG come from the germline V gene (reference sequence). V dropped 0 bases and J dropped 4 bases, with 10 bases sitting between them. The CDR3 DNA reads as TGTGCCTGGAGTGTTGGGGGGAGGTACAATGAGCAGTTCTTC. This codes for CAWSVGGRYNEQFF.

The chain combines TRBV9 with TRBJ2-3, with D maybe TRBD2 (6 bases). Trimming stripped 4 bases from V and 0 bases from J, with 15 bases between. The CDR3 contains 16 residues. Germline assignment: CDR1 SGDLS and CDR2 YYNGEE. CDR3 in amino acids: CASSPGGRTSTDTQYF. Written as DNA, the CDR3 is TGTGCCAGCAGCCCTGGGGGGAGGACTAGCACAGATACGCAGTATTTT.

The chain is built from TRBV19 and TRBJ2-5; tentative D call: TRBD2 (5 bases). V was pared by 9 bases and J by 8 bases, with 16 bases between. Germline V lookup: CDR1 LNHDA, CDR2 SQIVND (reference sequence). The CDR3 runs 12 residues. The CDR3 nucleotides are TGTGCCAGCGGAGGCCAGTCTGATACCCAGTACTTC. Residues: CASGGQSDTQYF.

The chain combines TRBV2 with TRBJ1-2; 7 positions match TRBD1. The length of the CDR3 is 13 residues. Trimming took 7 bases from V and 7 from J; bases not matched to a gene: 9. Germline V gene data show CDR1 as SNHLY and CDR2 as FYNNEI. CDR3 amino acids: CASIPTGMAGYTF. CDR3 sequence (DNA): TGTGCCAGCATTCCGACAGGGATGGCTGGCTACACCTTC.

This chain connects TRBV5-5 to TRBJ1-6; D ambiguous. The CDR3 has 18 amino acids. V gave up 0 bases and J gave up 0 bases, with 13 bases separating them. CDR1 and CDR2 (germline): SGHKS, YYEKEE (reference sequence). CDR3 loop: CASSLGVSSFSYNSPLHF. The CDR3 nucleotides read TGTGCCAGCAGCTTGGGAGTCTCCTCGTTCTCCTATAATTCACCCCTCCACTTT.

The V gene is TRBV6-5, the J gene TRBJ2-1; 7 bases fit TRBD1. V trimming: 5 bases; J trimming: 4 bases; junction bases outside the gene matches: 8. CDR1 is MNHEY and CDR2 is SVGAGI in the germline V gene. The CDR3 totals 15 residues. The CDR3 DNA sequence: TGTGCCAGCAGTCCTGGGGGACAGCCTTACAATGAGCAGTTCTTC. Protein product: CASSPGGQPYNEQFF.

This chain uses TRBV7-8 with TRBJ2-1; weak D call: TRBD1 (6 bases). V was pared by 1 base and J by 0 bases, with 10 bases between. CDR3 length: 16 amino acids. Germline lookup yields CDR1 SGHVS and CDR2 FQNEAQ. The CDR3 DNA sequence: TGTGCCAGCAGCTTAGGACAGGCGAGCTCCTACAATGAGCAGTTCTTC. As protein: CASSLGQASSYNEQFF.

The chain couples TRBV24-1 to TRBJ2-3; TRBD2 matches at 7 bases. The ends lost 4 bases at V and 3 bases at J; junction bases unmatched: 9. CDR3 size: 16 residues. Germline CDR1 is KGHDR and CDR2 is SFDVKD. Written as DNA, the CDR3 is TGTGCCACCAGTGACCGGGCGGGAGACGTGACAGATACGCAGTATTTT. It is translated as CATSDRAGDVTDTQYF.

The chain carries TRBV12-5 and TRBJ1-2, with D uncertain. V was shortened by 3 bases and J by 8 bases, with 13 bases between the two germline ends. Germline loops: CDR1 LGHNT, CDR2 FRNRAP. This CDR3 is 13 amino acids long. CDR3 in amino acids: CASGFSPERGYTF. The CDR3 DNA sequence: TGTGCTAGTGGTTTTTCCCCAGAGAGGGGCTACACCTTC.

The V gene is TRBV7-3, the J gene TRBJ1-1; a possible D gene is TRBD1 (6 bases). The CDR3 runs 14 residues. V was trimmed by 3 bases and J by 6 bases, leaving 14 bases between them. Germline CDR1 SGHTA, CDR2 FQGTGA. CDR3 region: CASSLGREGAEAFF. Written as DNA, the CDR3 is TGTGCCAGCAGCTTGGGACGGGAGGGGGCTGAAGCTTTCTTT. Looking up the rest from reference TRBV7-3 and TRBJ1-1 gives the full variable domain: GAGVSQTPSNKVTEKGKYVELRCDPISGHTALYWYRQSLGQGPEFLIYFQGTGAADDSGLPNDRFFAVRPEGSVSTLKIQRTERGDSAVYLCASSLGREGAEAFFGQGTRLTVV.

V is TRBV28 and J is TRBJ1-2; TRBD1 agrees at 8 bases. Unmatched junction bases numbered 7, after V lost 5 bases and J lost 11 bases. Germline values: CDR1 MDHEN, CDR2 SYDVKM. The CDR3 extends over 12 amino acids. CDR3 sequence (DNA): TGTGCCAGCAGTCTCCAACAGGGGGAGTACACCTTC. Translating it yields CASSLQQGEYTF.

This clone has a single count. The V gene is TRBV5-1, the J gene TRBJ2-1; 8 bases agree with TRBD1. V dropped 1 base and J dropped 7; count of bases not matched to a gene: 7. Germline CDR1 and CDR2: SGHRS and YFSETQ. The CDR3 extends over 15 amino acids. CDR3 residues: CASSLLPTGENEQFF. The CDR3 bases are TGCGCCAGCAGCTTGCTACCGACAGGGGAGAATGAGCAGTTCTTC.

This clone has only a few counts. V and J are TRBV11-1 and TRBJ2-2; D not certain. V was trimmed by 3 bases and J by 1 base, leaving 12 bases between them. Germline V gives CDR1 SGHAT, CDR2 FQDESV (reference sequence). The CDR3 loop spans 16 amino acids. The CDR3 DNA reads TGTGCCAGCAGCTTGAGGAGCCCGTGGAACACCGGGGAGCTGTTTTTT. Translating it yields CASSLRSPWNTGELFF.